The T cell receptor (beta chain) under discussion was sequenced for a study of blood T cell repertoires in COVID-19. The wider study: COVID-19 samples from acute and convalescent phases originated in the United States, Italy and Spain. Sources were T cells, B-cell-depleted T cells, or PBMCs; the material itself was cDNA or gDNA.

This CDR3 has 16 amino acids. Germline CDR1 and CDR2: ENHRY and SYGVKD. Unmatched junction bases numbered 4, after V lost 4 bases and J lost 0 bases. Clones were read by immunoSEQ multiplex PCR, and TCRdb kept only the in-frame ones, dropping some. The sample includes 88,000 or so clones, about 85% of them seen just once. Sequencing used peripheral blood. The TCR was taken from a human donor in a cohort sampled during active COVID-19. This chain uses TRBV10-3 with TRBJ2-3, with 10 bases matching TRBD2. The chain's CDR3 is CAISGLSGRSTDTQYF. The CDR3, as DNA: TGTGCCATCAGTGGACTTAGCGGGAGGAGCACAGATACGCAGTATTTT.